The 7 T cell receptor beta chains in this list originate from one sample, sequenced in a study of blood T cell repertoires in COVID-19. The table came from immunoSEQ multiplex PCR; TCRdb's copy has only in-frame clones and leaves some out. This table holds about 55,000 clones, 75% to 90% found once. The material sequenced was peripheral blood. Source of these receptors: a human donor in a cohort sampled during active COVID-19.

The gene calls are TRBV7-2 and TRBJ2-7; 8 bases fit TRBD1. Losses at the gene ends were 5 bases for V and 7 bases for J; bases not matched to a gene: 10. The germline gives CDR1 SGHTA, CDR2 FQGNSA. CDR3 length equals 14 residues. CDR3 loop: CASSRSDRGGEQYF. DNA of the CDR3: TGTGCCAGCAGCCGGAGTGACAGGGGAGGAGAGCAGTACTTC.

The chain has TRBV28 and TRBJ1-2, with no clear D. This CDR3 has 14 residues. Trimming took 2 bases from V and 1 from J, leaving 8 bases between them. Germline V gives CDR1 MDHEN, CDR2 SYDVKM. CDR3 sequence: CASSLGSGNYGYTF. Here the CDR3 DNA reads TGTGCCAGCAGTTTAGGTAGTGGTAACTATGGCTACACCTTC.

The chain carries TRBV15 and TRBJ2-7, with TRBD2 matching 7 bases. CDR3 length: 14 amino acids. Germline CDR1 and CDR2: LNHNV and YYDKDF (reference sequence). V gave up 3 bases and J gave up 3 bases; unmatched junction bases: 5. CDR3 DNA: TGTGCCACCAGCAGGGGAGGGGAGGTCTACGAGCAGTACTTC. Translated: CATSRGGEVYEQYF. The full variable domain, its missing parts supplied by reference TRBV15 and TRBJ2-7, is DAMVIQNPRYQVTQFGKPVTLSCSQTLNHNVMYWYQQKSSQAPKLLFHYYDKDFNNEADTPDNFQSRRPNTSFCFLDIRSPGLGDTAMYLCATSRGGEVYEQYFGPGTRLTVT.

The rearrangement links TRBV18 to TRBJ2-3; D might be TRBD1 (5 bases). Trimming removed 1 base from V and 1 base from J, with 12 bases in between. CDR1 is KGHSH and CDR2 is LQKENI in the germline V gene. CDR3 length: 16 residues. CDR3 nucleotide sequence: TGTGCCAGCTCACCACAAGAAGGGGCCGGCACAGATACGCAGTATTTT. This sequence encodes CASSPQEGAGTDTQYF.

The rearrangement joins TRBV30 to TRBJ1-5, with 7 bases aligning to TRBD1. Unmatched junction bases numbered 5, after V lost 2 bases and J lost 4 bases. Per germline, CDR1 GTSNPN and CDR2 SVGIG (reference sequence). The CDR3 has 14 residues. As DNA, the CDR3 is TGTGCCTGGAGTCCGGGACAGAGGAATCAGCCCCAGCATTTT. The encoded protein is CAWSPGQRNQPQHF. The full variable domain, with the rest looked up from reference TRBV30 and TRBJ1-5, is SQTIHQWPATLVQPVGSPLSLECTVEGTSNPNLYWYRQAAGRGLQLLFYSVGIGQISSEVPQNLSASRPQDRQFILSSKKLLLSDSGFYLCAWSPGQRNQPQHFGDGTRLSIL.

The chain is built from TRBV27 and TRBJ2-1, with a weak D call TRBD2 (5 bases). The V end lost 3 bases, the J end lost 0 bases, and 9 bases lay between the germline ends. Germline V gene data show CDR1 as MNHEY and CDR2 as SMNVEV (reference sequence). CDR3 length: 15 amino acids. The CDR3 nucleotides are TGTGCCAGCAGTTTGCAAGGGAGCTCCTACAATGAGCAGTTCTTC. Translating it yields CASSLQGSSYNEQFF.

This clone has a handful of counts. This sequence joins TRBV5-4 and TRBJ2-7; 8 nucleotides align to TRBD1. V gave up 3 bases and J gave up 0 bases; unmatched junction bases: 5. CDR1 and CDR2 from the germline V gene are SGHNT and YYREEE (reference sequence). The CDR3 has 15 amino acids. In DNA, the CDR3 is TGTGCCAGCAGCTCCACCGGGACAGGCTCCTACGAGCAGTACTTC. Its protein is CASSSTGTGSYEQYF.